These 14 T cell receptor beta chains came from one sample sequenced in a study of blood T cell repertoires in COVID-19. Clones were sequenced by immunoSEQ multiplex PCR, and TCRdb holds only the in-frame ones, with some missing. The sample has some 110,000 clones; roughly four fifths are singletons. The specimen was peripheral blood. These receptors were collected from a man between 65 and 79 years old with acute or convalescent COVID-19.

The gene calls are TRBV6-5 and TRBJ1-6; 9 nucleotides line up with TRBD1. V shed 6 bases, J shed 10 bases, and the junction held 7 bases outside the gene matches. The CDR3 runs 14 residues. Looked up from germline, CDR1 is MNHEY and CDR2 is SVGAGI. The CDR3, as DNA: TGTGCCAGCAGACGGGACAGGGACCGGTCACCCCTCCACTTT. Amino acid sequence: CASRRDRDRSPLHF.

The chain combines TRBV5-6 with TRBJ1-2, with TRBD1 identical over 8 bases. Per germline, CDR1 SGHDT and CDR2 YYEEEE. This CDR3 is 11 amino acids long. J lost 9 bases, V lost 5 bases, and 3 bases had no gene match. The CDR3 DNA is TGTGCCAGCAGTAGGACAGGGAGCTACACCTTC. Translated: CASSRTGSYTF.

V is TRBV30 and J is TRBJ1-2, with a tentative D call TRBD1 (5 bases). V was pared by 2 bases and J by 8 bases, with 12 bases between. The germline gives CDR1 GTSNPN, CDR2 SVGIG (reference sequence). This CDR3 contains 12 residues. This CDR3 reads CAWSPGNSGYTF. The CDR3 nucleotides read TGTGCCTGGAGTCCAGGGAATAGCGGCTACACCTTC.

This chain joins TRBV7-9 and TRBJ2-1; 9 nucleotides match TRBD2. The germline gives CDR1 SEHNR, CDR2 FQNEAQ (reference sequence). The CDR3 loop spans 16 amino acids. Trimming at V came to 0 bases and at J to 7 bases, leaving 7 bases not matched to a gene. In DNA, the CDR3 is TGTGCCAGCAGCTTAGCCGCGGGGGGGCCTAAGAATGAGCAGTTCTTC. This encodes CASSLAAGGPKNEQFF.

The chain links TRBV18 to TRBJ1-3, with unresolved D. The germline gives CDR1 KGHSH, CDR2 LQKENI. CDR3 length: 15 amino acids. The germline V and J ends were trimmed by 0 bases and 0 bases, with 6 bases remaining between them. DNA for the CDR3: TGTGCCAGCTCACCACCGACAAACTCTGGAAACACCATATATTTT. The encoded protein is CASSPPTNSGNTIYF. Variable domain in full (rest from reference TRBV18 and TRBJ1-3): NAGVMQNPRHLVRRRGQEARLRCSPMKGHSHVYWYRQLPEEGLKFMVYLQKENIIDESGMPKERFSAEFPKEGPSILRIQQVVRGDSAAYFCASSPPTNSGNTIYFGEGSWLTVV.

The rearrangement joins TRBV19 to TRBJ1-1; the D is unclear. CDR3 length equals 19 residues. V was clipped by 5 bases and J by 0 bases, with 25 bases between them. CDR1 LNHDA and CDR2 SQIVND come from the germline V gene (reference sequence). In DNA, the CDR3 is TGTGCCAGTAGTGCACTTAAGAAGACTCTCGGGGTTATGAACACTGAAGCTTTCTTT. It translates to CASSALKKTLGVMNTEAFF.

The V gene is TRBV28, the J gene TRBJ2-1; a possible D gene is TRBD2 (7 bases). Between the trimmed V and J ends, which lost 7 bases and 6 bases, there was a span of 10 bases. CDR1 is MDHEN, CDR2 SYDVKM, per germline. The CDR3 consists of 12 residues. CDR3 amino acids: CASIGGGNEQFF. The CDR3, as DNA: TGTGCCAGCATAGGGGGGGGCAATGAGCAGTTCTTC.

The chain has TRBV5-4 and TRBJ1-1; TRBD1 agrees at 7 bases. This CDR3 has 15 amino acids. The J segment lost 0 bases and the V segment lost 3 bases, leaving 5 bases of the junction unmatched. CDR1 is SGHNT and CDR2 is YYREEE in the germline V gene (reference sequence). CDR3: CASSSTGRMNTEAFF. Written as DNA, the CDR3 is TGTGCCAGCAGCTCGACAGGGAGGATGAACACTGAAGCTTTCTTT. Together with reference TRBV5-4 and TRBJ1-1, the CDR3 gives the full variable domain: ETGVTQSPTHLIKTRGQQVTLRCSSQSGHNTVSWYQQALGQGPQFIFQYYREEENGRGNFPPRFSGLQFPNYSSELNVNALELDDSALYLCASSSTGRMNTEAFFGQGTRLTVV.

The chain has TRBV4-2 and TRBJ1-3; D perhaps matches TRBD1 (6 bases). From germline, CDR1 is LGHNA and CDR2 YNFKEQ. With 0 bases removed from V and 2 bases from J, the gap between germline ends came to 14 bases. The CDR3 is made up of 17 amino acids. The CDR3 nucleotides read TGTGCCAGCAGCCAAGAACTTGGGGCAGGGGCTGGAAACACCATATATTTT. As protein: CASSQELGAGAGNTIYF.

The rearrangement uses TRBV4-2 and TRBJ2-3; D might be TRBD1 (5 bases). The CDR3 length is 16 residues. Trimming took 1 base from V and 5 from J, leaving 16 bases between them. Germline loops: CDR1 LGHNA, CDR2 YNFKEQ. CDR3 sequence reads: CASSQGRAGQGDTQYF. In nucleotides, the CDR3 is TGTGCCAGCAGCCAAGGCCGGGCCGGTCAGGGAGATACGCAGTATTTT.

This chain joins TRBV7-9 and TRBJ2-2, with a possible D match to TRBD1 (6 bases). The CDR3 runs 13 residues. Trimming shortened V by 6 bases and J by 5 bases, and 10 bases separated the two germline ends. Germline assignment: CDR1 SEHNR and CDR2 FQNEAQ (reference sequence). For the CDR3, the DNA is TGTGCCAGCAGGACAGGTTGGACCGGGGAGCTGTTTTTT. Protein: CASRTGWTGELFF.

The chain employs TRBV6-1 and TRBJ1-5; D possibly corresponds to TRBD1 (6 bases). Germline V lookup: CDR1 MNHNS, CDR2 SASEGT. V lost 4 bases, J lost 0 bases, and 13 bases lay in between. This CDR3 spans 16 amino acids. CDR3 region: CASSASGVGSNQPQHF. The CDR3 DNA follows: TGTGCCAGCAGTGCCTCAGGGGTTGGTAGCAATCAGCCCCAGCATTTT.

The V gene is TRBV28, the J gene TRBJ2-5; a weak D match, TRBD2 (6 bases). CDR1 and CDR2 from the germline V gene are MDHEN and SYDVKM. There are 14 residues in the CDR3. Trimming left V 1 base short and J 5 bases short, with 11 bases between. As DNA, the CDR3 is TGTGCCAGCAGTTTATTTGGGGGGATGGAGACCCAGTACTTC. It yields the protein CASSLFGGMETQYF.

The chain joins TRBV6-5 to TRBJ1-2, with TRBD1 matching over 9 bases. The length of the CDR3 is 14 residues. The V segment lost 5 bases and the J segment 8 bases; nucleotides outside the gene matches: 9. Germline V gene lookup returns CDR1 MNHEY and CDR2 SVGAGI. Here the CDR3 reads CASSPGQGLRGYTF. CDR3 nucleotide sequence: TGTGCCAGCAGTCCGGGACAGGGCCTTCGGGGCTACACCTTC.